This TCR beta chain derives from a study of blood T cell repertoires in COVID-19. For the study at large: Collection of acute and convalescent COVID-19 samples took place in the United States, Italy and Spain.

Germline CDR1 is LNHDA and CDR2 is SQIVND (reference sequence). The CDR3 runs 16 residues. Trimming removed 5 bases from V and 5 bases from J; junction bases left unmatched: 11. In the study's own analysis: Using reference gene primer amplification, nucleated cell counts were estimated. The method was immunoSEQ multiplex PCR; TCRdb's version includes in-frame clones alone and lacks a portion of them. V, J and clone size derive from that table, while D and trimming were established from the DNA sequence. The sample lists some 200,000 clones; more than 65% were seen once. This chain connects TRBV19 to TRBJ2-3; 9 bases line up with TRBD1. The receptor's source is a woman in her thirties or forties who had recovered from COVID-19. The sequencing sample was made of peripheral blood. In nucleotides, the CDR3 is TGTGCCAGTAGTTTTACCGGGACAGGGTATGGAGATACGCAGTATTTT. Its protein is CASSFTGTGYGDTQYF.